The rows below give T cell receptor beta chains drawn from one sample of a study of cytomegalovirus exposure and HLA in healthy donors. Some clones are missing from TCRdb's copy, which holds only in-frame ones; the method was immunoSEQ multiplex PCR. Among hundreds of thousands of clones listed, around nine tenths were seen once. Sequenced: PBMCs. These receptors originate from a woman aged 18 to 35 in good health and CMV-seropositive. Both conserved end residues are part of each CDR3. Each record gives: V gene, J gene, clone size, D gene, CDR3 protein, CDR3 DNA. The D gene is left open where the match is weak. For some rows the clone size is stated as once, few or many, or as a class when expanded; others skip it.

v_gene: TRBV12-5
j_gene: TRBJ1-3
abundance: NA
d_gene: NA
CDR3aa: CASGFAVVQAQDSGNTIYF
CDR3nt: TGTGCTAGTGGTTTCGCGGTAGTACAGGCTCAGGACTCTGGAAACACCATATATTTT

v_gene: TRBV6-4
j_gene: TRBJ2-2
abundance: NA
d_gene: NA
CDR3aa: CASSDSSGSVGELFF
CDR3nt: TGTGCCAGCAGCGACTCGAGCGGGTCCGTCGGGGAGCTGTTTTTT

v_gene: TRBV30
j_gene: TRBJ2-7
abundance: NA
d_gene: TRBD1
CDR3aa: CAWGGTGELYEQYF
CDR3nt: TGTGCCTGGGGAGGGACAGGGGAACTCTACGAGCAGTACTTC

v_gene: TRBV19
j_gene: TRBJ2-3
abundance: NA
d_gene: NA
CDR3aa: CASSDRPDPTDTQYF
CDR3nt: TGTGCCAGTAGTGACAGGCCAGACCCCACAGATACGCAGTATTTT

v_gene: TRBV7-9
j_gene: TRBJ1-1
abundance: NA
d_gene: TRBD1
CDR3aa: CASSSNRGRSTEAFF
CDR3nt: TGTGCCAGCAGCTCGAACAGGGGGCGAAGCACTGAAGCTTTCTTT

v_gene: TRBV15
j_gene: TRBJ2-7
abundance: once
d_gene: NA
CDR3aa: CATSREKGTGEQYF
CDR3nt: TGTGCCACCAGCAGAGAAAAGGGTACAGGCGAGCAGTACTTC

v_gene: TRBV29-1
j_gene: TRBJ1-2
abundance: NA
d_gene: NA
CDR3aa: CSVEDAVGLGWGYTF
CDR3nt: TGCAGCGTTGAAGACGCAGTCGGTCTAGGTTGGGGCTACACCTTC

v_gene: TRBV19
j_gene: TRBJ2-3
abundance: once
d_gene: TRBD2
CDR3aa: CASNQLAGGGDTQYF
CDR3nt: TGTGCCAGTAATCAACTAGCGGGAGGGGGGGATACGCAGTATTTT

v_gene: TRBV28
j_gene: TRBJ2-7
abundance: NA
d_gene: TRBD2
CDR3aa: CASSVTSGRAYEQYF
CDR3nt: TGTGCCAGTTCTGTCACGAGCGGGAGGGCTTACGAGCAGTACTTC

v_gene: TRBV7-9
j_gene: TRBJ2-2
abundance: NA
d_gene: TRBD2
CDR3aa: CASSLEGTSTFRELFF
CDR3nt: TGTGCCAGCAGCTTAGAAGGGACTAGCACCTTCAGGGAGCTGTTTTTT

v_gene: TRBV5-1
j_gene: TRBJ2-7
abundance: NA
d_gene: TRBD1
CDR3aa: CASSLGREMGQFSYEQYF
CDR3nt: TGCGCCAGCAGCTTGGGTAGGGAAATGGGACAGTTCTCCTACGAGCAGTACTTC

v_gene: TRBV4-1
j_gene: TRBJ2-7
abundance: NA
d_gene: TRBD2
CDR3aa: CASSQDPGAGAYEQYF
CDR3nt: TGCGCCAGCAGCCAGGACCCGGGAGCGGGGGCCTACGAGCAGTACTTC

v_gene: TRBV7-2
j_gene: TRBJ2-1
abundance: NA
d_gene: TRBD1
CDR3aa: CASRRDRSYNEQFF
CDR3nt: TGTGCCAGCAGACGGGACAGGTCCTACAATGAGCAGTTCTTC

v_gene: TRBV10-3
j_gene: TRBJ2-7
abundance: NA
d_gene: NA
CDR3aa: CAISESGAGGHEQYF
CDR3nt: TGTGCCATCAGTGAGTCGGGGGCAGGAGGACACGAGCAGTACTTC

v_gene: TRBV5-1
j_gene: TRBJ2-7
abundance: NA
d_gene: TRBD1
CDR3aa: CASSPGTGLKSHSYEQYF
CDR3nt: TGCGCCAGCAGCCCCGGGACAGGGCTGAAGAGTCACTCCTACGAGCAGTACTTC

v_gene: TRBV28
j_gene: TRBJ2-3
abundance: few
d_gene: TRBD1
CDR3aa: CASSLGQGDTDTQYF
CDR3nt: TGTGCCAGCAGTTTGGGACAGGGAGACACAGATACGCAGTATTTT

v_gene: TRBV5-6
j_gene: TRBJ2-2
abundance: NA
d_gene: NA
CDR3aa: CASSRDTGELFF
CDR3nt: TGTGCCAGCAGCCGGGACACCGGGGAGCTGTTTTTT

v_gene: TRBV11-2
j_gene: TRBJ1-2
abundance: NA
d_gene: NA
CDR3aa: CASSRDRFYGYTF
CDR3nt: TGTGCCAGCAGCCGCGACAGATTCTATGGCTACACCTTC

v_gene: TRBV5-6
j_gene: TRBJ1-5
abundance: NA
d_gene: TRBD1
CDR3aa: CASSRGQGRGNQPQHF
CDR3nt: TGTGCCAGCAGCCGGGGACAGGGAAGGGGCAATCAGCCCCAGCATTTT

v_gene: TRBV2
j_gene: TRBJ1-5
abundance: NA
d_gene: NA
CDR3aa: CASSSGGPQHF
CDR3nt: TGTGCCAGCAGCTCTGGAGGGCCCCAGCATTTT

v_gene: TRBV4-1
j_gene: TRBJ2-7
abundance: NA
d_gene: NA
CDR3aa: CASSQVHPTYEQYF
CDR3nt: TGCGCCAGCAGCCAAGTTCACCCTACCTACGAGCAGTACTTC

v_gene: TRBV7-9
j_gene: TRBJ1-1
abundance: many
d_gene: NA
CDR3aa: CASSPPGGSEAFF
CDR3nt: TGTGCCAGCAGCCCACCGGGGGGCAGTGAAGCTTTCTTT

v_gene: TRBV30
j_gene: TRBJ2-3
abundance: NA
d_gene: NA
CDR3aa: CAWSVRAGTDTQYF
CDR3nt: TGTGCCTGGAGTGTACGTGCAGGAACAGATACGCAGTATTTT

v_gene: TRBV6-5
j_gene: TRBJ1-1
abundance: NA
d_gene: NA
CDR3aa: CASSYDRLNTEAFF
CDR3nt: TGTGCCAGCAGTTACGACAGGTTGAACACTGAAGCTTTCTTT

v_gene: TRBV29-1
j_gene: TRBJ2-7
abundance: NA
d_gene: NA
CDR3aa: CSVSLGQPYEQYF
CDR3nt: TGCAGCGTGTCCCTTGGACAGCCCTACGAGCAGTACTTC

v_gene: TRBV4-2
j_gene: TRBJ1-2
abundance: NA
d_gene: NA
CDR3aa: CASSPRQSPNYGYTF
CDR3nt: TGTGCCAGCAGCCCAAGACAGTCCCCCAACTATGGCTACACCTTC

v_gene: TRBV6-5
j_gene: TRBJ1-5
abundance: NA
d_gene: TRBD1
CDR3aa: CASWRDRGNQPQHF
CDR3nt: TGTGCCAGTTGGCGGGACAGGGGGAATCAGCCCCAGCATTTT

v_gene: TRBV27
j_gene: TRBJ2-7
abundance: NA
d_gene: TRBD1
CDR3aa: CASSPSGGGYEQYF
CDR3nt: TGTGCCAGCAGTCCATCAGGGGGCGGATACGAGCAGTACTTC

v_gene: TRBV5-4
j_gene: TRBJ1-2
abundance: NA
d_gene: NA
CDR3aa: CASSLGQGMVSKGYTF
CDR3nt: TGTGCCAGCAGCTTGGGGCAGGGTATGGTTTCTAAGGGCTACACCTTC

v_gene: TRBV4-1
j_gene: TRBJ2-5
abundance: NA
d_gene: TRBD1
CDR3aa: CASSKGTGGRGTQYF
CDR3nt: TGCGCCAGCAGCAAAGGGACAGGGGGCAGAGGAACCCAGTACTTC

v_gene: TRBV28
j_gene: TRBJ2-1
abundance: NA
d_gene: TRBD2
CDR3aa: CASRSLAGADNEQFF
CDR3nt: TGTGCCAGCAGGTCCTTAGCGGGAGCCGACAATGAGCAGTTCTTC

v_gene: TRBV27
j_gene: TRBJ1-2
abundance: NA
d_gene: TRBD1
CDR3aa: CASSLAGQGPGYTF
CDR3nt: TGTGCCAGCAGTTTGGCGGGACAGGGGCCTGGCTACACCTTC

v_gene: TRBV10-3
j_gene: TRBJ1-2
abundance: few
d_gene: TRBD1
CDR3aa: CATGDRGDYGYTF
CDR3nt: TGTGCCACAGGGGACAGGGGAGACTATGGCTACACCTTC

v_gene: TRBV4-1
j_gene: TRBJ2-2
abundance: NA
d_gene: TRBD2
CDR3aa: CASSQPTSGRVNTGELFF
CDR3nt: TGCGCCAGCAGCCAGCCCACTAGCGGGAGGGTGAACACCGGGGAGCTGTTTTTT

v_gene: TRBV5-4
j_gene: TRBJ2-3
abundance: NA
d_gene: TRBD2
CDR3aa: CASSTKREISTDTQYF
CDR3nt: TGTGCCAGCAGCACAAAGCGGGAGATTAGCACAGATACGCAGTATTTT

v_gene: TRBV9
j_gene: TRBJ2-7
abundance: NA
d_gene: TRBD2
CDR3aa: CASSVDSGNRNYEQYF
CDR3nt: TGTGCCAGCAGCGTAGATAGCGGGAATAGGAACTACGAGCAGTACTTC

v_gene: TRBV28
j_gene: TRBJ1-2
abundance: NA
d_gene: TRBD1
CDR3aa: CASIHRGEGWGGYTF
CDR3nt: TGTGCCAGCATTCACAGGGGAGAGGGTTGGGGGGGCTACACCTTC

v_gene: TRBV5-6
j_gene: TRBJ2-1
abundance: NA
d_gene: NA
CDR3aa: CASSPLIGEQFF
CDR3nt: TGTGCCAGCAGCCCCTTAATCGGGGAGCAGTTCTTC

v_gene: TRBV4-1
j_gene: TRBJ1-2
abundance: NA
d_gene: TRBD1
CDR3aa: CASSPQGPHYGYTF
CDR3nt: TGCGCCAGCAGCCCACAGGGGCCCCACTATGGCTACACCTTC

v_gene: TRBV4-1
j_gene: TRBJ1-1
abundance: NA
d_gene: NA
CDR3aa: CASSQVRYTEAFF
CDR3nt: TGCGCCAGCAGCCAAGTACGGTACACTGAAGCTTTCTTT

v_gene: TRBV30
j_gene: TRBJ1-1
abundance: once
d_gene: NA
CDR3aa: CAWRGRGAEAFF
CDR3nt: TGTGCCTGGAGGGGCCGGGGGGCTGAAGCTTTCTTT